This section outlines one T cell receptor beta chain sequence together with its context. Clones were read by immunoSEQ multiplex PCR, and TCRdb kept only the in-frame ones, dropping some. The repertoire holds about 200,000 clones, with roughly four fifths as singletons. The data belong to a study of blood T cell repertoires in COVID-19. As for the study in general: Specimens from acute and convalescent COVID-19 originated in the United States, Italy and Spain.

The CDR3 runs to 17 residues. V was clipped by 6 bases and J by 3 bases; unmatched bases: 9. Germline CDR1 is LGHNT and CDR2 is FRNRAP. V gene TRBV12-5 combines with J gene TRBJ2-3; 13 bases are shared with TRBD2. The material sequenced was PBMCs or T cells enriched from blood (not recorded which). The receptor's source is a man aged 40-49 years who had recovered from COVID-19. CDR3 in DNA: TGTGCTAGTGGACTAGGGACTAGCGGGAAACCAACAGATACGCAGTATTTT. Amino acid sequence: CASGLGTSGKPTDTQYF.